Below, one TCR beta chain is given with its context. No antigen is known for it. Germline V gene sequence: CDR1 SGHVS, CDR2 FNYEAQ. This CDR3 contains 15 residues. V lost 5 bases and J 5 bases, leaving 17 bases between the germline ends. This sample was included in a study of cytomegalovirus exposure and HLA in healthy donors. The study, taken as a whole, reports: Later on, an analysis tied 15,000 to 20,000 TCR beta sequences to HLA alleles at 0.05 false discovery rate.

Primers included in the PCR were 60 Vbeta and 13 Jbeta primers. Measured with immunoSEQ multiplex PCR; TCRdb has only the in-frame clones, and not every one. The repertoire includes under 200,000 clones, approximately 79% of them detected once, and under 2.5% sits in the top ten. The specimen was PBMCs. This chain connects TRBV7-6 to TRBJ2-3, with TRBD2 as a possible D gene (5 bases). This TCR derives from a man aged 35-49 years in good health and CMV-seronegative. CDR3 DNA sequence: TGTGCCAGCAGCCCAGGAGGCGGCCCGGGAGATACGCAGTATTTT. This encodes CASSPGGGPGDTQYF. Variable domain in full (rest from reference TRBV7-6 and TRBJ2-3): GAGVSQSPRYKVTKRGQDVALRCDPISGHVSLYWYRQALGQGPEFLTYFNYEAQQDKSGLPNDRFSAERPEGSISTLTIQRTEQRDSAMYRCASSPGGGPGDTQYFGPGTRLTVL.